This T cell receptor beta chain was retrieved from a study of OX40 agonist ivuxolimab in advanced cancers. Study observations and caveats: Some of the nonresponding patients also showed low levels of normalized T-cell clonal expansion. Circulating CD4+ and CD8+ T cells showed clonal expansion by week 6 at 0.1 to 3.0 mg/kg.

Data came from immunoSEQ multiplex PCR; TCRdb stores just in-frame clones and leaves some out. Of around 74,000 clones listed, nearly 90% are singletons. Turning to this clone: The antigen is unknown.

The germline gives CDR1 SGHRS, CDR2 YFSETQ. The ends lost 0 bases at V and 8 bases at J; junction bases unmatched: 10. There are 15 residues in the CDR3. The J gene is TRBJ1-2, the V gene TRBV5-1; 7 bases are a match to TRBD1. The sample was CD4+ or CD8+ T cells sorted from blood, taken in a trial of the OX40 agonist ivuxolimab. This clonotype was sampled from an adult with an advanced solid tumor such as melanoma, head and neck, liver or kidney cancer. The CDR3 region is CASSLAPQGPSGYTF. The CDR3 nucleotides are TGCGCCAGCAGCTTGGCCCCACAGGGGCCCAGCGGCTACACCTTC.